A selection of T cell receptor beta chains follows, all from one sample in a study of blood T cell repertoires in COVID-19. Clones were read by immunoSEQ multiplex PCR, and TCRdb kept only the in-frame ones, dropping some. The repertoire holds 140,000 to 150,000 clones, with over 75% as singletons. The sample comprised PBMCs or T cells enriched from blood (not recorded which). Source of these receptors: a woman in her 30s with acute COVID-19. Each CDR3 is given without its conserved first and last residue. The size entry is marked missing in some rows and otherwise reads once, few, many or a size class.

TRBV29-1	TRBJ1-2	.	SVEGLQVQAYGYT
TRBV5-6	TRBJ1-4	.	ASSSRRQGREKLF
TRBV28	TRBJ1-5	.	ASSFVALIGQPQH
TRBV9	TRBJ1-4	.	ASSVRWDWGELF
TRBV6-2/TRBV6-3	TRBJ1-1	once	ASSYYPGTPNTEAF
TRBV7-9	TRBJ1-1	once	ASSLGTAFEAF
TRBV30	TRBJ1-1	once	AWGKTTVTEAF
TRBV7-2	TRBJ2-7	.	ASSGLRAGDQEQY
TRBV28	TRBJ1-4	.	AAQDRGDGKLF
TRBV28	TRBJ1-1	.	ASSLSAGVNTEAF
TRBV28	TRBJ1-2	.	ASSLNRGPRGYT
TRBV7-2	TRBJ2-2	.	ASTLSPAGLNTGELF
TRBV20-1	TRBJ2-7	.	SASIAGGEVEQY
TRBV7-3	TRBJ2-3	.	ASSSRVRTDTQY
TRBV7-8	TRBJ1-5	.	ASSLDLQVAQPQH
TRBV30	TRBJ1-5	.	AWSDPGQDNQPQH
TRBV5-1	TRBJ2-7	few	ASSSKTGTSREQY
TRBV9	TRBJ2-1	.	ASSVEASRGNEQF
TRBV6-2/TRBV6-3	TRBJ2-2	once	ASSYLGQGASGELF
TRBV18	TRBJ1-2	.	ASSPAGGANYGYT
TRBV30	TRBJ1-2	.	AWSLSETGADGYT
TRBV7-9	TRBJ1-1	.	ASSLEGATEAF
TRBV18	TRBJ2-3	.	ASSTGKGASTDTQY
TRBV30	TRBJ1-4	few	AWNLGGTNEKLF
TRBV7-2	TRBJ2-5	.	ASSRPGTGAETQY
TRBV2	TRBJ1-1	.	ASNGMAPDLVTEAF
TRBV7-2	TRBJ2-7	.	ASSLGQGGYEQY
TRBV5-1	TRBJ1-1	.	ASSLLAGSEAF
TRBV28	TRBJ1-5	once	ASTGDGNQPQH
TRBV7-9	TRBJ1-2	.	ASSYLTDSIYGYT
TRBV7-2	TRBJ1-2	.	ASSDRGQGGYT
TRBV3-1/TRBV3-2	TRBJ1-5	.	ASNGTGGPNQPQH